This T cell receptor (beta chain) was recovered during a study of blood T cells in healthy people across ages. Whole-study results and caveats: It was held that the diversity estimates obtained from one million T cells were underestimates. Versus aged donors, long-lived donors had higher diversity and more naive CD4+ cells.

This clonotype was seen a few times. Its antigen is undetermined. Then a second PCR, running about 7 to 11 cycles, was carried out with a sample-barcoded 5' primer and a J-beta primer mix. Using its own MiXCR run on the 5' RACE reads, TCRdb lists one record per CDR3 protein. This sample has approximately 770,000 distinct CDR3 sequences, with 55% to 75% found just once. This receptor was taken from a man younger than 40 in good health. The sample consisted of blood.

CDR3 DNA sequence: TGTGCCATCAGTTACCTAAGACAGGGGATCTACGAGCAGTACTTC. As protein: CAISYLRQGIYEQYF. The chain recombines TRBV10-3 with TRBJ2-4; 8 positions agree with TRBD1. The J call may be incorrect, as the DNA end agrees better with TRBJ2-7. This CDR3 is built from 15 residues. Germline V lookup: CDR1 ENHRY, CDR2 SYGVKD.